The sequence of this TCR beta chain was determined in a study of T cells expressing NK-cell markers (dated by TCRdb to 2020 to 2021). With respect to the entire study: TCR beta-chain repertoires were profiled in sorted CD3+CD56+NKG2C+, CD3+CD56+NKG2C- and CD3+CD56-NKG2C+ T-cell subsets from about 8 donors. Of the eight sequenced donors, seven were found to be HCMV-seropositive and one was found to be HCMV-seronegative. All eight donors whose samples were sequenced were randomly selected healthy volunteers, three of them men and five women. Libraries were sequenced as 2 x 150 bp reads on Illumina HiSeq 2000/2500, MiSeq or NextSeq. Findings and caveats that apply to the study as a whole: Those dominant clonotypes were again the most abundant among CD3+CD56-NKG2C+ cells in several donors, at roughly 28.3-65%. In six donors, the dominant CD3+CD56+NKG2C+ clonotypes were found to rank among the top 10 CD8+ clonotypes and to make up about 1.0-7.0% of CD8+ T cells. Whether the expanded NKG2C-expressing T cell clones were specific for HCMV antigens was left unclear.

The CDR3 sequence holds 13 residues, the cysteine and phenylalanine included. Only the protein sequence is given. In the germline V gene (reference sequence), CDR1 corresponds to SEHNR and CDR2 to FQNEAQ. The data were produced on an Illumina HiSeq 2000. 5'RACE template switching, by which a universal primer site and unique molecular identifiers were added, was used to make TCR beta cDNA libraries. Priming for cDNA synthesis came from the TCR beta constant segment, and two successive PCR amplification steps followed. On the study's bioinformatics: MIGEC was used to demultiplex reads and group reads by UMI, and MiTCR was used to assemble and quantify clonotypes. To exclude erroneous sequences, any TCR cDNA sequence not supported by at least two reads was discarded. The tcR package was used for downstream repertoire analysis, and clonotypes were matched across fractions by CDR3 nucleotide sequence plus V segment. VDJmatch was used to annotate antigen specificity against VDJdb, with one amino acid substitution allowed in CDR3. TCRdb reprocessed the public reads and reports one entry per CDR3 protein sequence, without DNA. TCRdb, not the authors, supplied the V and J calls. The table for this sample records roughly 430,000 distinct CDR3 sequences. More than 7% of the sample lies in the top ten.

As to this clonotype: Its antigen is not yet known.

HCMV serostatus was determined by detecting HCMV-specific IgG in serum with a commercial ELISA kit. Peripheral blood mononuclear cells were isolated from blood by Ficoll density gradient centrifugation. The sequence links TRBV7-9 to TRBJ2-4. Sequenced material: blood T cells: a sorted CD56 or NKG2C T cell subset, CD4+ or CD8+ T cells, or bulk PBMC T cells (not recorded which). The TCR was taken from a woman aged 18 to 75 in good health. The CDR3 corresponds to CASSLGTRDIQYF.